This entry features one T cell receptor beta chain sequence. This sample was included in a study of blood T cell repertoires in COVID-19. Study-wide context: From the United States, Italy and Spain came samples of acute and convalescent COVID-19. PBMCs, B-cell-depleted T cells, or T cells provided the cDNA or gDNA that made up the material.

This CDR3 has 13 amino acids. Germline assignment: CDR1 SNHLY and CDR2 FYNNEI. J gave up 5 bases and V 5 bases, and 3 bases lay outside the gene matches. Sequenced by immunoSEQ multiplex PCR; TCRdb stores in-frame clones only, minus some. The table has roughly 250,000 clones, roughly 88% seen once. Material: PBMCs or T cells enriched from blood (not recorded which). The origin of this receptor is a woman aged 40 to 50 with acute COVID-19. This sequence joins TRBV2 and TRBJ1-2; TRBD1 matches at 9 bases. The CDR3 DNA sequence: TGTGCCAGCAGTATAGGACAGGGGTATGGCTACACCTTC. It codes for CASSIGQGYGYTF.